The TCR beta chain described here comes from a study of cytomegalovirus exposure and HLA in healthy donors. The study's findings and limits: Researchers catalogued 150 or so TCR beta chains as cytomegalovirus-associated. First-cohort TCR clusters tended to co-occur in the approximately 110 validation repertoires, a later analysis found. Researchers reported that three CMV-associated chains were confirmed in vitro as CMV antigen-specific. Rarity held for most TCR sequences, but there were some public TCRs that occurred in many donors.

Profiling relied on immunoSEQ multiplex PCR, and the TCRdb table lists in-frame clones only, not all of them. This table has over 150,000 clones, 91% appearing once. To note about this clone: Its specificity is not known.

Sequencing was done on a sample of PBMCs. This sequence was found in a woman in her late teens or twenties in good health and CMV-seropositive.

As DNA, the CDR3 is TGCAGCGTTGAAGGGGGCAATGGCTACACCTTC. This encodes CSVEGGNGYTF. The gene calls are TRBV29-1 and TRBJ1-2; maybe TRBD1 (5 bases). CDR3 length: 11 amino acids. Germline V lookup: CDR1 SQVTM, CDR2 ANQGSEA. V lost 1 base to trimming and J lost 6 bases, with 6 bases between them.